A selection of T cell receptor beta chains follows, all from one sample in a study of identical twins. TCRdb reprocessed the 5' RACE reads with MiXCR, giving one entry per CDR3 protein. This table holds 250,000 to 300,000 distinct CDR3 sequences, more than 8% found once. These sequences were also reported in another study, on yellow fever vaccine responses in identical twins.

Source material: CD8+ T cells sorted from blood. Receptors were obtained from a woman between 18 and 29 years old in good health. CDR3s include the opening cysteine and the closing phenylalanine or tryptophan. D genes are given only for firm matches. The listing skips clone size in some rows; elsewhere it reads once, few, many or a size class.

v_call,j_call,clone_size,d_call,cdr3_nt,cdr3_aa
TRBV5-1,TRBJ2-7,many,TRBD1,TGCGCCAGCAGCCAGACCGGGACAGGGATTTACGAGCAGTACTTC,CASSQTGTGIYEQYF
TRBV6-1,TRBJ1-1,few,.,TGTGCCAGCACCTCACCCGGCCCAGGACGGACCGACTCTGAAGCTTTCTTT,CASTSPGPGRTDSEAFF
TRBV18,TRBJ2-1,many,.,TGTGCCAGCTCACCTGAGGGACAGGCGGGGGAGTTCTTC,CASSPEGQAGEFF
TRBV20-1,TRBJ2-4,.,.,TGCAGTGCTGCGGACCATTCTGGGAACATTCAGTACTTC,CSAADHSGNIQYF
TRBV27,TRBJ1-2,.,.,TGTGCCAGCAGTACCACGGGACGGCACTATGGCTACACCTTC,CASSTTGRHYGYTF
TRBV2,TRBJ2-1,many,.,TGTGCCAGCAGTGAGGGGGGAAGCTCCTACAATGAGCAGTTCTTC,CASSEGGSSYNEQFF
TRBV20-1,TRBJ2-7,.,TRBD1,TGCTGTGCTAGAGATGGACAGGCAAGCTCCTACGAGCAGTACTTC,CCARDGQASSYEQYF
TRBV29-1,TRBJ2-2,many,.,TGCAGCGTTGAGGGGTTGACAGCCGAAGGCGACACCGGGGAGCTGTTTTTT,CSVEGLTAEGDTGELFF
TRBV27,TRBJ1-6,many,.,TGTGCCAGCACTGAGTCCGGGGCCCTACGACCCCTCCACTTT,CASTESGALRPLHF
TRBV28,TRBJ2-1,few,TRBD2,TGTGCCAGCAGTCCCTGGGGGGGGACTAGCTACAATGAGCAGTTCTTC,CASSPWGGTSYNEQFF
TRBV5-1,TRBJ2-7,few,TRBD2,TGCGCCAGCAGCTGGGGGGGGGGCTACGAGCAGTACTTC,CASSWGGGYEQYF
TRBV9,TRBJ2-7,many,.,TGTGCCAGCAGCGTAGCACAGGGAGCTGCCTACGAGCAGTACTTC,CASSVAQGAAYEQYF
TRBV12-3/TRBV12-4,TRBJ2-7,many,.,TGTGCCAGCAGTTTAAGCACCGCCTACGAGCAGTACTTC,CASSLSTAYEQYF
TRBV11-2,TRBJ2-3,.,.,TGTGCCAGCAGCTCCGTCGGCACAGATACGCAGTATTTT,CASSSVGTDTQYF
TRBV6-2/TRBV6-3,TRBJ2-3,few,.,TGTGCCAGCAGTACTATACCCTCCTCGACCGGTAGTGGAGATACGCAGTATTTT,CASSTIPSSTGSGDTQYF
TRBV6-5,TRBJ1-1,many,TRBD1,TGTGCCAGCAGTTACGGACAGGGCGACACTGAAGCTTTCTTT,CASSYGQGDTEAFF
TRBV27,TRBJ2-7,many,.,TGTGCCAGCAGTCCCTACACCTCATACGAGCAGTACTTC,CASSPYTSYEQYF
TRBV24-1,TRBJ2-1,.,.,TGTGCCACCAGTGATTTGCGGGGGAGCTCCTACAATGAGCAGTTCTTC,CATSDLRGSSYNEQFF
TRBV4-1,TRBJ2-7,many,.,TGCGCCAGCAGCCCGGCGGGGCCCTCCTACGAGCAGTACTTC,CASSPAGPSYEQYF
TRBV14,TRBJ2-5,few,.,TGTGCCAGCAGCCAAGAGGACCGACTCGTCCAAGAGACCCAGTACTTC,CASSQEDRLVQETQYF
TRBV6-1,TRBJ1-1,many,.,TGTGCCAGCAACTTGATCGGGGTGGACACTGAAGCTTTCTTT,CASNLIGVDTEAFF
TRBV7-9,TRBJ2-7,few,TRBD1,TGTGCCAGCAGCTCCCGGGACAGGGATGTCTACGAGCAGTACTTC,CASSSRDRDVYEQYF
TRBV4-2,TRBJ2-1,.,.,TGTGCCAGCAGCCAAGTGCCGATGGTGGTTAGCGAGCAGTTCTTC,CASSQVPMVVSEQFF
TRBV2,TRBJ2-3,few,TRBD2,TGTGCCAGCCAGACTAGCGGGGTGAAAGATACGCAGTATTTT,CASQTSGVKDTQYF
TRBV29-1,TRBJ2-7,many,TRBD2,TGCAGCGTGTTGATTAGCGGGACCTTCTACGAGCAGTACTTC,CSVLISGTFYEQYF
TRBV28,TRBJ2-7,.,TRBD1,TGTGCCAGCAGTTCCAAATCAGACAGGGCTCCCTACGAGCAGTACTTC,CASSSKSDRAPYEQYF
TRBV10-2,TRBJ2-1,.,.,TGCGCCAGCAGTGACGGTGAGCAGTTCTTC,CASSDGEQFF
TRBV6-5,TRBJ2-1,.,.,TGTGCCAGCAGTTACGACAGAGTCTCCTACAATGAGCAGTTCTTC,CASSYDRVSYNEQFF
TRBV12-3/TRBV12-4,TRBJ2-7,.,.,TGTGCCAGCAGTTTAGCGGGACCGTACTACGAGCAGTACTTC,CASSLAGPYYEQYF
TRBV20-1,TRBJ2-2,many,TRBD2,TGCAGTGCTAACGGTCTAGCGGGCGTCAACCTTGAGAACACCGGGGAGCTGTTTTTT,CSANGLAGVNLENTGELFF
TRBV5-6,TRBJ2-2,few,.,TGTGCCAGCAGCTTTACAACGGGGGAGCTGTTTTTT,CASSFTTGELFF
TRBV4-1,TRBJ2-7,.,TRBD1,TGCGCCAGCAGTCACAAGATCCGGGACAGGGGGAACGAGCAGTACTTC,CASSHKIRDRGNEQYF
TRBV20-1,TRBJ1-1,.,TRBD1,TGCAGTGCTAGAGATCCGGGACAGGGTGAGACTGAAGCTTTCTTT,CSARDPGQGETEAFF